This is a list of T cell receptor beta chains from one sample in a study of blood T cell repertoires in COVID-19. Assay used: immunoSEQ multiplex PCR; TCRdb lists only in-frame clones, some missing. The data show under 250,000 clones, 70% to 90% seen once. Sequencing was performed on peripheral blood. The receptor source for this set is a woman aged 60 to 75 with active or convalescent COVID-19. The CDR3 runs from the conserved cysteine through the conserved F or W. D genes are given only for firm matches. Only some rows state a clone size, as once, few, many or a class for expanded clones.

d_call | clone_size | j_call | v_call | cdr3_aa | cdr3_nt
- | - | TRBJ2-7 | TRBV3-1/TRBV3-2 | CASSQEGRSYEQYF | TGTGCCAGCAGCCAAGAGGGCCGGTCCTACGAGCAGTACTTC
TRBD2 | - | TRBJ2-2 | TRBV7-3 | CASSLTGGLENTGELFF | TGTGCCAGCAGCTTAACGGGGGGACTAGAGAACACCGGGGAGCTGTTTTTT
- | - | TRBJ2-5 | TRBV7-2 | CASSLEGTFQETQYF | TGTGCCAGCAGCTTAGAGGGGACTTTTCAAGAGACCCAGTACTTC
- | - | TRBJ1-4 | TRBV7-2 | CASSSQTVNEKLFF | TGTGCCAGCAGCTCCCAGACAGTTAATGAAAAACTGTTTTTT
TRBD2 | - | TRBJ2-2 | TRBV2 | CASSEGGRRDTGELFF | TGTGCCAGCAGTGAAGGCGGGAGGCGTGACACCGGGGAGCTGTTTTTT
TRBD1 | - | TRBJ2-3 | TRBV7-9 | CASSSDRGIDTQYF | TGTGCCAGCAGCTCAGACAGGGGAATAGATACGCAGTATTTT
- | once | TRBJ2-1 | TRBV6-2/TRBV6-3 | CASSYVGEQFF | TGTGCCAGCAGTTACGTCGGTGAGCAGTTCTTC
TRBD2 | few | TRBJ2-1 | TRBV7-9 | CAGRGLAGNNEQFF | TGTGCCGGAAGAGGACTAGCGGGGAACAATGAGCAGTTCTTC
TRBD1 | few | TRBJ1-6 | TRBV4-2 | CASSQDQGAVSPLHF | TGTGCCAGCAGCCAAGATCAGGGGGCTGTTTCACCCCTCCACTTT
- | - | TRBJ1-1 | TRBV5-1 | CASSPERLGAGSGEAFF | TGCGCCAGCAGCCCCGAACGCCTAGGGGCTGGGTCGGGTGAAGCTTTCTTT
- | once | TRBJ2-3 | TRBV15 | CATSRDGQGSDTQYF | TGTGCCACCAGCAGAGATGGGCAGGGGTCAGATACGCAGTATTTT
TRBD2 | once | TRBJ2-2 | TRBV7-6 | CASSLSLLAGDTGELFF | TGTGCCAGCAGCTTATCCCTACTAGCGGGAGACACCGGGGAGCTGTTTTTT
- | - | TRBJ2-4 | TRBV19 | CASSLRDSLMGAKNIQYF | TGTGCCAGTAGTCTCCGGGACTCCCTGATGGGGGCCAAAAACATTCAGTACTTC
TRBD2 | - | TRBJ2-1 | TRBV19 | CASSIDRREPYNEQFF | TGTGCCAGTAGTATAGATAGGCGGGAGCCCTACAATGAGCAGTTCTTC
- | - | TRBJ1-6 | TRBV19 | CASTPRLRSYNSPLHF | TGTGCCAGTACCCCTCGGTTGCGGTCCTATAATTCACCCCTCCACTTT
- | - | TRBJ1-2 | TRBV6-5 | CASSSRTVYGYTF | TGTGCCAGCAGTTCCCGGACAGTATATGGCTACACCTTC
TRBD1 | - | TRBJ2-6 | TRBV2 | CASQGAQGANVLTF | TGTGCCAGTCAGGGGGCGCAAGGGGCCAACGTCCTGACTTTC
- | - | TRBJ1-1 | TRBV28 | CASSAPPGLFWTKAFF | TGTGCCAGCAGTGCCCCTCCGGGCCTTTTTTGGACTAAAGCTTTCTTT
- | - | TRBJ1-4 | TRBV7-9 | CASSFGGGDEKLFF | TGTGCCAGCAGCTTTGGGGGAGGGGATGAAAAACTGTTTTTT
- | - | TRBJ1-3 | TRBV7-9 | CASSFGGNTIYF | TGTGCCAGCAGCTTCGGTGGAAACACCATATATTTT
TRBD1 | once | TRBJ1-5 | TRBV6-5 | CASTLTQGGGQPQHF | TGTGCCAGCACTCTTACTCAGGGGGGAGGACAGCCCCAGCATTTT
TRBD2 | - | TRBJ2-5 | TRBV5-1 | CASSLISRLAGGKTQYF | TGCGCCAGCAGCCTAATCTCCCGACTAGCGGGAGGAAAGACCCAGTACTTC
TRBD2 | - | TRBJ2-2 | TRBV3-1/TRBV3-2 | CASSQGVGGGMTGELFF | TGTGCCAGCAGCCAAGGGGTCGGCGGGGGAATGACCGGGGAGCTGTTTTTT
TRBD1 | - | TRBJ1-2 | TRBV6-5 | CAGGTAIKGTF | TGTGCCGGGGGGACAGCCATAAAGGGGACCTTC
TRBD2 | once | TRBJ2-5 | TRBV5-4 | CASSRRTSGGETQYF | TGTGCCAGCAGCCGAAGGACTAGCGGGGGGGAGACCCAGTACTTC
TRBD1 | - | TRBJ2-7 | TRBV5-6 | CASSWGVPDRGGYEQYF | TGTGCCAGCAGCTGGGGAGTACCGGACAGGGGGGGCTACGAGCAGTACTTC
- | - | TRBJ1-2 | TRBV19 | CASSPRQDNYGYTF | TGTGCCAGTAGTCCGCGACAAGATAACTATGGCTACACCTTC
TRBD1 | - | TRBJ1-1 | TRBV28 | CASSPSQGFTEAFF | TGTGCCAGCAGTCCCTCACAGGGGTTCACTGAAGCTTTCTTT
TRBD2 | once | TRBJ2-1 | TRBV2 | CASKTITGGVVNEQFF | TGTGCCAGCAAGACAATAACGGGGGGGGTGGTCAATGAGCAGTTCTTC
- | - | TRBJ2-1 | TRBV3-1/TRBV3-2 | CASSPRVAPEQFF | TGTGCCAGCAGCCCCCGGGTGGCGCCTGAGCAGTTCTTC
- | few | TRBJ2-3 | TRBV30 | CAWTPGWGAADTQYF | TGTGCCTGGACCCCAGGGTGGGGTGCCGCAGATACGCAGTATTTT
TRBD1 | - | TRBJ1-1 | TRBV19 | CASSIGMGQVFGTEAFF | TGTGCCAGTAGTATAGGTATGGGACAGGTTTTTGGAACTGAAGCTTTCTTT
- | - | TRBJ2-2 | TRBV27 | CASSLGASTGELFF | TGTGCCAGCAGCCTGGGGGCATCGACCGGGGAGCTGTTTTTT
TRBD1 | - | TRBJ1-6 | TRBV24-1 | CATSPGGNSPLHF | TGTGCCACCAGCCCAGGGGGCAATTCACCCCTCCACTTT
TRBD2 | - | TRBJ2-7 | TRBV24-1 | CATSDLSGRGPYEQYF | TGTGCCACCAGTGACTTAAGCGGGAGAGGCCCCTACGAGCAGTACTTC
- | once | TRBJ2-1 | TRBV6-5 | CASMRRDEQFF | TGTGCCAGCATGAGGCGGGATGAGCAGTTCTTC
- | - | TRBJ1-5 | TRBV19 | CASSISGQSNQPQHF | TGTGCCAGTAGTATTTCCGGACAGAGCAATCAGCCCCAGCATTTT
- | - | TRBJ1-2 | TRBV6-5 | CASTGGSNGYTF | TGTGCCAGCACCGGGGGTTCGAATGGCTACACCTTC
- | - | TRBJ2-2 | TRBV28 | CASRMANGELFF | TGTGCCAGCAGAATGGCAAACGGGGAGCTGTTTTTT
- | - | TRBJ1-2 | TRBV6-5 | CASSRPQGIGYTF | TGTGCCAGCAGCCGCCCGCAGGGGATTGGCTACACCTTC
TRBD1 | - | TRBJ1-1 | TRBV28 | CASSLGAGGAGNTEAFF | TGTGCCAGCAGTTTAGGTGCAGGGGGCGCTGGGAACACTGAAGCTTTCTTT
- | once | TRBJ1-1 | TRBV10-1 | CASSDSPGVNTEAFF | TGCGCCAGCAGTGATTCCCCAGGGGTGAACACTGAAGCTTTCTTT
- | - | TRBJ1-4 | TRBV6-5 | CASSSRTPTNEKLFF | TGTGCCAGCAGTAGCCGGACTCCAACTAATGAAAAACTGTTTTTT
- | - | TRBJ1-1 | TRBV15 | CATSREYSAGPIEAFF | TGTGCCACCAGCAGAGAGTACAGCGCAGGGCCCATTGAAGCTTTCTTT
TRBD1 | - | TRBJ1-2 | TRBV10-3 | CAISGDRRYGYTF | TGTGCCATCAGTGGGGACAGACGCTATGGCTACACCTTC
TRBD1 | many | TRBJ2-3 | TRBV5-1 | CASRRQGDADTQYF | TGCGCCAGCAGGCGTCAGGGGGACGCAGATACGCAGTATTTT
- | - | TRBJ1-5 | TRBV30 | CAWSPPLEASNQPQHF | TGTGCCTGGAGTCCCCCCTTGGAGGCCAGCAATCAGCCCCAGCATTTT
- | - | TRBJ1-1 | TRBV4-2 | CASSQINRGTEAFF | TGTGCCAGCAGCCAGATCAACCGCGGTACTGAAGCTTTCTTT
TRBD1 | - | TRBJ1-2 | TRBV6-5 | CASSYGTGNFGYGYTF | TGTGCCAGCAGCTACGGGACAGGGAATTTTGGCTATGGCTACACCTTC
TRBD2 | once | TRBJ2-3 | TRBV6-5 | CASQSPSGGADTQYF | TGTGCCAGCCAGTCACCGTCGGGGGGGGCAGATACGCAGTATTTT
- | once | TRBJ2-3 | TRBV5-6 | CASSPGGTEDTQYF | TGTGCCAGCAGCCCGGGAGGGACAGAAGATACGCAGTATTTT
- | - | TRBJ1-4 | TRBV5-1 | CASSFVQGNEKLFF | TGCGCCAGCAGCTTCGTACAGGGTAATGAAAAACTGTTTTTT
TRBD1 | - | TRBJ1-6 | TRBV28 | CASENRDRVSPLHF | TGTGCCAGCGAAAACCGGGACAGGGTTTCACCCCTCCACTTT
TRBD1 | - | TRBJ2-1 | TRBV7-8 | CASSLKGDRAYNEQFF | TGTGCCAGCAGCCTCAAAGGGGACAGGGCCTACAATGAGCAGTTCTTC
- | few | TRBJ2-2 | TRBV4-1 | CASRPTEAGLTGELFF | TGCGCCAGCAGACCTACTGAAGCGGGCCTTACCGGGGAGCTGTTTTTT
TRBD1 | - | TRBJ2-1 | TRBV2 | CASSGDRALNEQFF | TGTGCCAGCAGCGGGGACAGGGCGTTGAATGAGCAGTTCTTC
TRBD1 | - | TRBJ1-2 | TRBV6-5 | CASSPIQGAGYGYTF | TGTGCCAGCAGTCCAATCCAGGGGGCAGGCTATGGCTACACCTTC
TRBD1 | - | TRBJ1-5 | TRBV4-1 | CASSQDPGTGNQPQHF | TGCGCCAGCAGCCAAGATCCGGGGACAGGGAATCAGCCCCAGCATTTT
TRBD1 | - | TRBJ1-2 | TRBV5-1 | CASSSVQGADGYTF | TGCGCCAGCAGCTCCGTGCAGGGGGCCGATGGCTACACCTTC
- | once | TRBJ2-7 | TRBV30 | CAWSHFQGYEQYF | TGTGCCTGGAGCCATTTTCAGGGCTACGAGCAGTACTTC